The present TCR beta chain was sequenced within a study of blood T cell repertoires in COVID-19. The wider study: Whether acute or convalescent, the COVID-19 samples came from the United States, Italy and Spain. T cells, B-cell-depleted T cells, or PBMCs provided the cDNA or gDNA that served as material.

Authors' data handling: By means of reference gene primer amplification, nucleated cell counts were estimated. Some clones are missing from TCRdb's copy, which holds only in-frame ones; the method was immunoSEQ multiplex PCR. D and trimming come from the DNA, and the V and J calls and clone size come from that table. The data hold fewer than 250,000 clones, with just over 90% observed a single time. CDR3 size: 15 residues. Per the germline V gene, CDR1 is KGHSH and CDR2 is LQKENI. V lost 0 bases to trimming and J lost 3 bases; unmatched junction nucleotides: 2. V is TRBV18 and J is TRBJ1-2; 9 bases map to TRBD1. The specimen sequenced was peripheral blood. The clonotype was recovered from a young man with acute or convalescent COVID-19. CDR3 region: CASSPPTGGYYGYTF. CDR3 sequence (DNA): TGTGCCAGCTCACCACCGACAGGGGGGTACTATGGCTACACCTTC.